This T cell receptor (beta chain) was sequenced in a study of identical twins. Study conclusions and caveats: For zero-insertion analyses, partial confounding could come from invariant MAIT and iNKT cells. High-abundance cord blood beta clonotypes had fewer insertions; memory repertoires showed none. Conclusions were drawn cross-sectionally by statistical analysis, without following the same donors. Recombination models fit unrelated individuals' TCR alpha sharing but underestimated twins'.

CDR3 length: 15 residues. The germline V gene has CDR1 LGHNA and CDR2 YSLEER. With V trimmed by 1 base and J by 8 bases, 6 bases remained unmatched. TCRdb re-analysed the 5' RACE reads in MiXCR, keeping a single row per CDR3 protein. Of around 240,000 distinct CDR3 sequences listed, 10% to 13% are singletons. In its sample, this clonotype was seen many times. Its antigen is currently unknown. This TCR was recovered from a man aged 50-59 years in good health. Specimen: memory T cells sorted from blood. The V gene is TRBV4-3, the J gene TRBJ1-4; 8 bases match TRBD1. In DNA form, the CDR3 reads TGCGCCAGCAGCCAAGCCCAGGGGGCAGGAGAAAAACTGTTTTTT. It is translated as CASSQAQGAGEKLFF.